This T cell receptor beta chain is from a study of PD-1 blockade in mismatch repair-deficient tumors. Study details: Patients had over ten mismatch repair-deficient cancer types and were previously treated and progressing.

The V end was cut by 5 bases, the J end by 5 bases, with 16 bases between. This CDR3 comprises 14 residues. The germline V gene has CDR1 SEHNR and CDR2 FQNEAQ (reference sequence). Every patient had mismatch repair deficiency by PCR or immunohistochemistry. TCR sequencing covered a few patients who responded to pembrolizumab. To note about this clone: Its antigen is not known.

Whole-study results and caveats: Tumor-resident clones, often undetectable pretreatment in blood, expanded then contracted after pembrolizumab.

Assay used: immunoSEQ multiplex PCR; TCRdb lists only in-frame clones, some missing. Of tens of thousands of clones detected, about 84% appear once; the ten largest clones hold 2.5% to 3%. The source of this sequence is an adult with mismatch repair-deficient cancer. The gene calls are TRBV7-9 and TRBJ2-7, with D tentatively TRBD1 (6 bases). The material sequenced was peripheral blood, taken 12 weeks after starting pembrolizumab. For the CDR3, the DNA is TGTGCCAGCAGCCCAAAAGGGGGAGCAGACGAGCAGTACTTC. Amino acids: CASSPKGGADEQYF.